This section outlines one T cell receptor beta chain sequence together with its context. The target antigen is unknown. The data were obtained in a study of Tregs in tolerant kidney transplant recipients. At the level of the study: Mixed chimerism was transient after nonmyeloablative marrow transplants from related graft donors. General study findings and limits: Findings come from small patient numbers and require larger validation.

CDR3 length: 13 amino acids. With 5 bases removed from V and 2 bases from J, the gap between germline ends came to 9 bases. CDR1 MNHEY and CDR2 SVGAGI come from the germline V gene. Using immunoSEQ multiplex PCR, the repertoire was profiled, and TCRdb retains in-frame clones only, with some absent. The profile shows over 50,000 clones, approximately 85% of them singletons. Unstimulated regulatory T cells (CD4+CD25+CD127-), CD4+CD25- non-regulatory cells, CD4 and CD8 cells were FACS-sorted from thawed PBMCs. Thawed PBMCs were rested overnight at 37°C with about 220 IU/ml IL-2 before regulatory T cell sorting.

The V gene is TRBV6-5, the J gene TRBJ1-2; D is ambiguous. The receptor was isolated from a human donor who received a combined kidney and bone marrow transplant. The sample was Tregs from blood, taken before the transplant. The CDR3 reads CASSRRENYGYTF. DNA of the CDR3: TGTGCCAGCAGTCGCAGAGAAAACTATGGCTACACCTTC.